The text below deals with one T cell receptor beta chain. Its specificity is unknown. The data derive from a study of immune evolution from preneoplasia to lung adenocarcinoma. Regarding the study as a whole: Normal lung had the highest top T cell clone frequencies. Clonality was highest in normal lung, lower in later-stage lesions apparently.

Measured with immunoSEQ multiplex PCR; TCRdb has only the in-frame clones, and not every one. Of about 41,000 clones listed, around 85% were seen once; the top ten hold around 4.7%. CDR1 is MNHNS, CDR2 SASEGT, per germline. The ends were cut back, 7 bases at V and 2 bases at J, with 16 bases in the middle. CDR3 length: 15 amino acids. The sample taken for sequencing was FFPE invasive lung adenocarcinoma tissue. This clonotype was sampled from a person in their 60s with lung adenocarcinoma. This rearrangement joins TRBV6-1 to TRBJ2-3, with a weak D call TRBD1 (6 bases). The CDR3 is CASTKKGTFTDTQYF. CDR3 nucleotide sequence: TGTGCCAGCACCAAAAAGGGGACATTCACAGATACGCAGTATTTT.